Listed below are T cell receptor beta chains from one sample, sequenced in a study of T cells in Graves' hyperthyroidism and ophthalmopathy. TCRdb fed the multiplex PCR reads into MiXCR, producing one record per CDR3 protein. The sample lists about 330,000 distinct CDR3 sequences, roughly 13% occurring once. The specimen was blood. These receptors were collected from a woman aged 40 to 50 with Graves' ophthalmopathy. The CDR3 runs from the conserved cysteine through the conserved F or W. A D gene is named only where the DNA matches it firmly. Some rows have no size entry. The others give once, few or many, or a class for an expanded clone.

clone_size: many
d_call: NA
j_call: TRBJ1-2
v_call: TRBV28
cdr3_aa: CASRQDSNYGYTF
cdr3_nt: TGTGCCAGCAGACAGGATTCTAACTATGGCTACACCTTC

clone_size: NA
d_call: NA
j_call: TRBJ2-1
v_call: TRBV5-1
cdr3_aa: CASSPGGAPSYNEQFF
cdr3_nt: TGCGCCAGCAGCCCCGGCGGGGCCCCTTCATACAATGAGCAGTTCTTC

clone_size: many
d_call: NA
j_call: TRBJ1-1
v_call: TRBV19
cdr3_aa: CASRSPGQMNTEAFF
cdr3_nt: TGTGCCAGTAGGTCCCCGGGTCAAATGAACACTGAAGCTTTCTTT

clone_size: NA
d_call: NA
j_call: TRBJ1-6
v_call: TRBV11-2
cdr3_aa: CASSLLRFNSPLHF
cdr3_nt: TGTGCCAGCAGCTTACTGCGGTTTAATTCACCCCTCCACTTT

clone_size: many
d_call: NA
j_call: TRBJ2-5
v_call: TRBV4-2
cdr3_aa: CASSQPQGIVQYF
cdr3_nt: TGTGCCAGCAGCCAGCCACAGGGTATAGTCCAGTACTTC

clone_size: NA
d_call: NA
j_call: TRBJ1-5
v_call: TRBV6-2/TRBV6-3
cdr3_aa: CASSNPEPYQPQHF
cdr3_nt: TGTGCCAGCAGCAATCCAGAACCTTATCAGCCCCAGCATTTT

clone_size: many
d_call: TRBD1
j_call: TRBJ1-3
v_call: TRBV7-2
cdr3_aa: CASSHQQGIGNTIYF
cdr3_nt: TGTGCCAGCAGCCATCAACAGGGGATAGGAAACACCATATATTTT

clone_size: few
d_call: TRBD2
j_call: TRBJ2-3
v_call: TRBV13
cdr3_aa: CASREGLARTDTQYF
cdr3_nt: TGTGCCAGCAGGGAGGGACTAGCTCGCACAGATACGCAGTATTTT

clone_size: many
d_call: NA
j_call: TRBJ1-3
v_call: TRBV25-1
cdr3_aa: CASSVGNTIYF
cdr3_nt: TGTGCCAGCAGTGTCGGAAACACCATATATTTT

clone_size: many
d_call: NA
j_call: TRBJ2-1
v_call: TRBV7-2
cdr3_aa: CASRSGASEQFF
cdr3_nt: TGTGCCAGCAGGTCAGGGGCAAGTGAGCAGTTCTTC

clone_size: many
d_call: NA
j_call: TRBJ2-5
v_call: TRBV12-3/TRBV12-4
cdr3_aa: CASRDSAQSQETQYF
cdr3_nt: TGTGCCAGCAGGGATAGTGCACAGTCCCAAGAGACCCAGTACTTC

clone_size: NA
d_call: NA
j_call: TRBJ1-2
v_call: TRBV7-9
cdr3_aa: CASSLLLVGGYTF
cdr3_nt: TGTGCCAGCAGCTTACTTTTGGTCGGTGGCTACACCTTC

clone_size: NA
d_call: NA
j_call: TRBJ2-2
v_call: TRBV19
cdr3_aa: CASTPGAVNTGELFF
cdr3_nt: TGTGCCAGTACCCCCGGAGCGGTAAACACCGGGGAGCTGTTTTTT

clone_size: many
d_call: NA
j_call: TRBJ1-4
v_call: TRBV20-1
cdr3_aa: CSARAIEGGGKLFF
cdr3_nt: TGCAGTGCTAGAGCCATAGAGGGGGGGGGAAAACTGTTTTTT

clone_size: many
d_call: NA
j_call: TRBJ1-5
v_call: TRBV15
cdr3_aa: CATSRARGGDQPQHF
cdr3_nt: TGTGCCACCAGCAGAGCAAGGGGTGGGGATCAGCCCCAGCATTTT

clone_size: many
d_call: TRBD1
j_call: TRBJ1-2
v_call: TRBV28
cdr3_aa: CASSLRGLGYTF
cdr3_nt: TGTGCCAGCAGCCTCAGGGGGCTAGGCTACACCTTC

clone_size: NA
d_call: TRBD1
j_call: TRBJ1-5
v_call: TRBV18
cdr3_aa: CASSPGQVSNQPQHF
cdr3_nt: TGTGCCAGCTCACCCGGACAGGTATCCAATCAGCCCCAGCATTTT

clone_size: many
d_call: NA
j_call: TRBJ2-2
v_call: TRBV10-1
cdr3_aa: CASRRQLNTGELFF
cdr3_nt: TGCGCCAGCCGTAGACAACTAAACACCGGGGAGCTGTTTTTT

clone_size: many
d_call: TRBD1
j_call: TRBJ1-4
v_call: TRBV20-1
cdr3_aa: CSASPTTGTGEKLFF
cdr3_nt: TGCAGTGCTAGTCCCACGACAGGGACGGGAGAAAAACTGTTTTTT

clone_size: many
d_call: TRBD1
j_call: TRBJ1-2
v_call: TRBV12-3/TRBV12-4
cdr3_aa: CASSPTGRGYTF
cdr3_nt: TGTGCCAGCAGTCCGACAGGGCGCGGCTACACCTTC

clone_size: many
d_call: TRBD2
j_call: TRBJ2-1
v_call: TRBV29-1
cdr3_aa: CSGAGLAGEHEQFF
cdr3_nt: TGCAGCGGGGCGGGACTAGCGGGAGAGCATGAGCAGTTCTTC

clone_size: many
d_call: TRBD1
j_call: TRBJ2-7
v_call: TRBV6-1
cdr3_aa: CASSLDRDYEQYF
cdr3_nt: TGTGCCAGCAGTTTGGACAGGGATTACGAGCAGTACTTC

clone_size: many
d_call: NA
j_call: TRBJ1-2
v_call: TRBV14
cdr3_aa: CASSQGYRYGYTF
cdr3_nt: TGTGCCAGCAGCCAAGGATACCGCTATGGCTACACCTTC

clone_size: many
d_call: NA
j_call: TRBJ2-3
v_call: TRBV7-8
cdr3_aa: CASSLVNIGTDTQYF
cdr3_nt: TGTGCCAGCAGCTTAGTTAACATAGGCACAGATACGCAGTATTTT

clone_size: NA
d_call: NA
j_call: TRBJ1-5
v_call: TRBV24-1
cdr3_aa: CATSGERGSSNQPQHF
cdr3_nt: TGTGCCACCAGTGGGGAACGGGGTTCGAGCAATCAGCCCCAGCATTTT

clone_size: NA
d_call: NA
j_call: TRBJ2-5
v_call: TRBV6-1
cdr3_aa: CASSESRAQAGETQYF
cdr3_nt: TGTGCCAGCAGTGAAAGTAGAGCACAGGCGGGAGAGACCCAGTACTTC

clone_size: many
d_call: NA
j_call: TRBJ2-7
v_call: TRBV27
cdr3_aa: CASSLSGALHEQYF
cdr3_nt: TGTGCCAGCAGCCTGTCGGGGGCCCTCCACGAGCAGTACTTC

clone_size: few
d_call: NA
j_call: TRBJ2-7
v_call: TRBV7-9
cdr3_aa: CASSPGPHSGEQYF
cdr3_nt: TGTGCCAGCAGCCCCGGGCCCCACTCGGGCGAGCAGTACTTC

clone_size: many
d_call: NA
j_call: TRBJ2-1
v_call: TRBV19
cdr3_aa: CASSIRESYNEQFF
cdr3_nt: TGTGCCAGTAGTATTAGGGAATCCTACAATGAGCAGTTCTTC

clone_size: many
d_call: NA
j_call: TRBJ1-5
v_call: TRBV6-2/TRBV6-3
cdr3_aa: CASSYMGRKPQHF
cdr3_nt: TGTGCCAGCAGTTACATGGGGAGGAAGCCCCAGCATTTT

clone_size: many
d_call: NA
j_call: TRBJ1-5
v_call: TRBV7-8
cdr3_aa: CASSLAPQGEGYQPQHF
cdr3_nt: TGTGCCAGCAGCTTAGCCCCCCAGGGTGAAGGGTATCAGCCCCAGCATTTT

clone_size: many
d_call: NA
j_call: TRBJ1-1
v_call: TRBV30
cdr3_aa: CAWSDRFSAFF
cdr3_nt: TGTGCCTGGAGCGACCGATTTTCAGCTTTCTTT

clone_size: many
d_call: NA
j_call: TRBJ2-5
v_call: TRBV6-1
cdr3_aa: CASSAPLVTQYF
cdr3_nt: TGTGCCAGCAGCGCCCCTCTTGTGACCCAGTACTTC

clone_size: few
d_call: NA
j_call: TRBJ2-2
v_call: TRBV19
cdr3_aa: CASSILYPGDYTGELFF
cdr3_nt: TGTGCCAGTAGTATATTGTATCCAGGGGATTATACCGGGGAGCTGTTTTTT

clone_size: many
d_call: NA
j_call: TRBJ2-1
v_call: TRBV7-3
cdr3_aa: CASSLTWGIYNEQFF
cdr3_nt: TGTGCCAGCAGCTTAACATGGGGGATCTACAATGAGCAGTTCTTC

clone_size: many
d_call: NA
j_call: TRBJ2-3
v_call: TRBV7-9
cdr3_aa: CASSPQAPDTQYF
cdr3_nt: TGTGCCAGCAGCCCACAGGCCCCAGATACGCAGTATTTT

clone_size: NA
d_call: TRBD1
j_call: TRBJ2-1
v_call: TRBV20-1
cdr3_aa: CSASRDRETYNEQFF
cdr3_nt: TGCAGTGCTAGCCGGGACAGGGAAACTTACAATGAGCAGTTCTTC

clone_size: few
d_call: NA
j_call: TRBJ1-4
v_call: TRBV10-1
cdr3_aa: CASSEGAENEKLFF
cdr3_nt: TGCGCCAGCAGTGAGGGGGCGGAAAATGAAAAACTGTTTTTT

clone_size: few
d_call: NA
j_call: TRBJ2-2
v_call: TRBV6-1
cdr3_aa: CASSSSLAGELFF
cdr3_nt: TGTGCCAGCAGTTCCTCTTTGGCCGGGGAGCTGTTTTTT

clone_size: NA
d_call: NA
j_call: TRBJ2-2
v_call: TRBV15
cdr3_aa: CATSRGLFTGELFF
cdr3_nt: TGTGCCACCAGCAGAGGGTTATTCACCGGGGAGCTGTTTTTT

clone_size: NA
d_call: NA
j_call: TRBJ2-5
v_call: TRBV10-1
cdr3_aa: CASSGSAIGTQYF
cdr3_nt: TGCGCCAGCAGTGGTAGCGCTATCGGGACCCAGTACTTC

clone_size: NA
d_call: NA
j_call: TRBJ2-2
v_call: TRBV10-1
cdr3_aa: CASSELDIRGELFF
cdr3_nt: TGCGCCAGCAGTGAGCTTGACATACGCGGGGAGCTGTTTTTT

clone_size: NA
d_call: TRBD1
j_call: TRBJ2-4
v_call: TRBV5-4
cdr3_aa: CASSLKGQGLNIQYF
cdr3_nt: TGTGCCAGCAGCCTCAAGGGACAGGGGTTAAACATTCAGTACTTC

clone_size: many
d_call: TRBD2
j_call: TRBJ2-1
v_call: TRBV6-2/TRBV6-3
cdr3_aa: CASSGTGTSGYNEQFF
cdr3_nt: TGTGCCAGCAGCGGTACCGGGACTAGCGGATACAATGAGCAGTTCTTC

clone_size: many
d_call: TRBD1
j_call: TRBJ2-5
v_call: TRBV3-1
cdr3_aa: CASSRTGTGKETQYF
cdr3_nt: TGTGCCAGCAGCCGTACCGGGACAGGGAAAGAGACCCAGTACTTC

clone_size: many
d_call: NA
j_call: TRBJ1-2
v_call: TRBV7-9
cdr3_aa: CASSRDGNYGYTF
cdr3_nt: TGTGCCAGCAGCCGGGACGGAAACTATGGCTACACCTTC

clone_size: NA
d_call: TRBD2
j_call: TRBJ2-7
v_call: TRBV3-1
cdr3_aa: CASGFGGVGEQYF
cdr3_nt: TGCGCCAGCGGTTTCGGGGGGGTAGGCGAGCAGTACTTC

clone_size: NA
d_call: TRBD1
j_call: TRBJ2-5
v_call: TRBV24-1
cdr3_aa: CATSDPGQGWAETQYF
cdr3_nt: TGTGCCACCAGTGATCCGGGACAGGGGTGGGCAGAGACCCAGTACTTC

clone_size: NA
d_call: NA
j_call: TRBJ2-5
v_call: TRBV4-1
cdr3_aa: CASSQSGGSETQYF
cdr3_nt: TGCGCCAGCAGCCAATCGGGCGGGTCGGAGACCCAGTACTTC

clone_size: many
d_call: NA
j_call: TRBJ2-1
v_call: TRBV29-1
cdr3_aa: CSVAEGNAYNEQFF
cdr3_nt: TGCAGCGTTGCGGAAGGAAACGCTTACAATGAGCAGTTCTTC

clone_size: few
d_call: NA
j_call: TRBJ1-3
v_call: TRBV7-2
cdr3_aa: CASSFLVGNTIYF
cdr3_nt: TGTGCCAGCAGCTTTCTTGTTGGAAACACCATATATTTT

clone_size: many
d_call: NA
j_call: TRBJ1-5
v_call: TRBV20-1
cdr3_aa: CSASSGDSNQPQHF
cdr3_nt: TGCAGTGCTAGTTCAGGGGATAGCAATCAGCCCCAGCATTTT

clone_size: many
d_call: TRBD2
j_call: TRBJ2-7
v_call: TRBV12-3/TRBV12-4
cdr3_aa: CASRTSGGGRREQYF
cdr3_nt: TGTGCCAGTAGGACTAGCGGGGGTGGGAGGAGGGAGCAGTACTTC

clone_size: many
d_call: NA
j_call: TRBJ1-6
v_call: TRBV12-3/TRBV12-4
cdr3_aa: CASSVRRWDSPLHF
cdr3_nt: TGTGCCAGCAGTGTCAGGCGTTGGGATTCACCCCTCCACTTT